The 3 T cell receptor beta chains below were found in one sample sequenced in a study of blood T cells in healthy people across ages. With a J-beta primer mix and a sample-barcoded 5' primer, a second PCR ran roughly 6 to 12 cycles. One entry per CDR3 protein, called by TCRdb with MiXCR from the 5' RACE reads. Here the sample spans roughly 2 million distinct CDR3 sequences, just under 50% being singletons. Sequenced input: blood. The source of these receptors is a woman between 40 and 55 years old in good health.

The CDR3 is CASSEAAGGLDIQYF. The CDR3 DNA reads TGTGCCAGCAGTGAAGCGGCGGGGGGGCTAGACATTCAGTACTTC. The chain combines TRBV6-1 with TRBJ2-4; 9 bases line up with TRBD2. Trimming cost V 0 bases and J 8 bases; bases outside gene matches: 5. CDR1 MNHNS and CDR2 SASEGT come from the germline V gene. CDR3 length: 15 amino acids.

The chain combines TRBV28 with TRBJ2-7; perhaps TRBD2 as D (5 bases). CDR1 MDHEN and CDR2 SYDVKM come from the germline V gene. The CDR3 runs 16 residues. The ends were cut back, 6 bases at V and 2 bases at J, with 20 bases in the middle. Here the CDR3 reads CASSPRSVLAPYEQYF. The CDR3, as DNA: TGTGCCAGCAGCCCCCGATCCGTCCTAGCTCCCTACGAGCAGTACTTC.

This clonotype was detected only a few times. This chain joins TRBV13 and TRBJ2-4; D ambiguous. Per the germline V gene, CDR1 is PRHDT and CDR2 is FYEKMQ (reference sequence). The CDR3 is made up of 16 amino acids. V was shortened by 1 base and J by 1 base, with 11 bases between the two germline ends. CDR3 bases: TGTGCCAGCAGCTTAGCGGTCGGCAGGGCCAAAAACATTCAGTACTTC. Protein: CASSLAVGRAKNIQYF.